This passage covers 17 T cell receptor beta chains from one sample sequenced in a study of T cell responses to AZD1222 COVID-19 vaccine. Data came from immunoSEQ multiplex PCR; TCRdb stores just in-frame clones and leaves some out. Of tens of thousands of clones in the sample, roughly nine tenths were seen once. This specimen was peripheral blood, taken 28 days after the second AZD1222 dose. The receptors here all came from an adult who received the AZD1222 COVID-19 vaccine.

V gene TRBV6-5 combines with J gene TRBJ2-2, with 9 bases aligning to TRBD1. The CDR3 is 13 amino acids. Looked up from germline, CDR1 is MNHEY and CDR2 is SVGAGI. J lost 8 bases, V lost 7 bases, and 5 bases had no gene match. CDR3 loop: CASKGQGLGELFF. In DNA form, the CDR3 reads TGTGCCAGCAAGGGACAGGGCCTTGGGGAGCTGTTTTTT.

J is TRBJ2-1 and V is TRBV3-1 (or the pseudogene TRBV3-2); D is ambiguous. CDR1 and CDR2 from the germline V gene are LGHDT and YNNKEL (reference sequence). The CDR3 spans 12 residues. V was cut by 1 base and J by 7 bases, with 5 bases left in between. CDR3 amino acids: CASSQVSNEQFF. CDR3 sequence (DNA): TGTGCCAGCAGCCAAGTCTCAAATGAGCAGTTCTTC.

This clone is classed as medium-sized. The chain couples TRBV5-8 to TRBJ1-5; 10 bases are a match to TRBD1. The V and J ends lost 5 bases and 10 bases, in that order; junction bases with no gene match: 15. CDR3 length: 16 amino acids. Germline CDR1 is SGHTS and CDR2 is YDEGEE. The CDR3 DNA follows: TGTGCCAGCAGTGCCCCCGGGACAGGGGATTTCTATCCCCAGCATTTT. Residues: CASSAPGTGDFYPQHF.

The gene calls are TRBV29-1 and TRBJ1-1; tentative D call: TRBD1 (5 bases). Germline V gene lookup returns CDR1 SQVTM and CDR2 ANQGSEA. V lost 4 bases and J 8 bases, leaving 8 bases between the germline ends. The CDR3 runs to 10 residues. The CDR3 here is CSVVGREAFF. The CDR3 bases are TGCAGCGTTGTGGGACGGGAAGCTTTCTTT. The full variable domain, in which reference TRBV29-1 and TRBJ1-1 provide the parts outside the CDR3, is SAVISQKPSRDICQRGTSLTIQCQVDSQVTMMFWYRQQPGQSLTLIATANQGSEATYESGFVIDKFPISRPNLTFSTLTVSNMSPEDSSIYLCSVVGREAFFGQGTRLTVV.

The chain uses TRBV15 and TRBJ1-2; D is undetermined. The germline V and J ends were trimmed by 6 bases and 2 bases, with 13 bases remaining between them. Germline assignment: CDR1 LNHNV and CDR2 YYDKDF (reference sequence). The CDR3 totals 14 residues. CDR3 nucleotides: TGTGCCACCAGGTGGGGAGGCGTCAACTATGGCTACACCTTC. This codes for CATRWGGVNYGYTF.

The chain recombines TRBV2 with TRBJ1-4; D call uncertain. V was cut by 7 bases and J by 7 bases, with 16 bases left in between. This CDR3 region has 14 residues. Germline assignment: CDR1 SNHLY and CDR2 FYNNEI. CDR3 protein: CASNRQQATEKLFF. DNA of the CDR3: TGTGCCAGCAACCGCCAGCAGGCGACTGAAAAACTGTTTTTT.

This chain uses TRBV13 with TRBJ1-1; D perhaps matches TRBD1 (5 bases). The CDR3 runs 12 residues. The ends were cut back, 6 bases at V and 3 bases at J, with 8 bases in the middle. Germline V CDR1 and CDR2: PRHDT, FYEKMQ (reference sequence). CDR3 DNA: TGTGCCAGCAGGGGGCAGGACACTGAAGCTTTCTTT. Its translation: CASRGQDTEAFF.

This clone has more than one count but fewer than ten. V and J are TRBV5-1 and TRBJ2-1, with TRBD1 as a possible D gene (5 bases). Trimming removed 2 bases from V and 4 bases from J, with 10 bases in between. CDR3 size: 14 residues. In germline, CDR1 is SGHRS, CDR2 YFSETQ. The CDR3 region is CASSFSRVYNEQFF. The CDR3 nucleotides are TGCGCCAGCAGCTTTTCCAGGGTATACAATGAGCAGTTCTTC.

CDR3 nucleotides: TGTGCCAGCAGGCCTTGGGGGAATGACAATTCACCCCTCCACTTT. This translates into CASRPWGNDNSPLHF. The chain is built from TRBV28 and TRBJ1-6, with D possibly matching TRBD1 (5 bases). From germline, CDR1 is MDHEN and CDR2 SYDVKM. The CDR3 runs 15 residues. V was clipped by 6 bases and J by 7 bases, with 16 bases between them.

This clone came up a few times. The genes are TRBV3-1 (or the pseudogene TRBV3-2) and TRBJ1-1, with 7 bases matching TRBD1. Per germline, CDR1 LGHDT and CDR2 YNNKEL (reference sequence). J gave up 7 bases and V 4 bases, and 3 bases lay outside the gene matches. This CDR3 has 12 amino acids. The CDR3 loop reads CASSRDRFEAFF. The CDR3 DNA sequence: TGTGCCAGCAGCCGGGACAGATTTGAAGCTTTCTTT.

V and J are TRBV5-1 and TRBJ2-1, with 13 bases lining up with TRBD2. Trimming at V came to 4 bases and at J to 0 bases, leaving 10 bases not matched to a gene. This CDR3 has 19 amino acids. Germline loops: CDR1 SGHRS, CDR2 YFSETQ. The CDR3 region is CASSLRTSGSRGSYNEQFF. In DNA form, the CDR3 reads TGCGCCAGCAGCCTGAGGACTAGCGGGAGTAGGGGCTCCTACAATGAGCAGTTCTTC.

This chain connects TRBV7-9 to TRBJ1-3, with unresolved D. The ends were cut back, 5 bases at V and 7 bases at J, with 3 bases in the middle. This CDR3 contains 10 residues. Germline V gene data show CDR1 as SEHNR and CDR2 as FQNEAQ (reference sequence). The CDR3 loop reads CASSRNTIYF. The CDR3 DNA follows: TGTGCCAGCAGCCGGAACACCATATATTTT.

The chain couples TRBV19 to TRBJ2-1, with D uncertain. V gave up 5 bases and J gave up 9 bases, with 8 bases separating them. The CDR3 totals 11 residues. CDR1 and CDR2 from the germline V gene are LNHDA and SQIVND (reference sequence). The CDR3 spells CASSFRFEQFF. The DNA of the CDR3 is TGTGCCAGTAGTTTTAGGTTTGAGCAGTTCTTC.

The V gene is TRBV15, the J gene TRBJ2-7; possibly TRBD2 for D (6 bases). The CDR3 consists of 16 residues. Trimming stripped 1 base from V and 7 bases from J, with 20 bases between. The germline CDR1 and CDR2 sequences are LNHNV and YYDKDF (reference sequence). The CDR3 spells CATSRVGWPRAGEQYF. CDR3 nucleotide sequence: TGTGCCACCAGCAGAGTGGGGTGGCCCCGGGCGGGAGAGCAGTACTTC.

The CDR3 here is CASSHRNRGIGQPQHF. The CDR3 DNA follows: TGTGCCAGCAGCCACAGAAACAGGGGGATCGGACAGCCCCAGCATTTT. The chain recombines TRBV3-1 (or the pseudogene TRBV3-2) with TRBJ1-5, with 8 bases that match TRBD1. J was trimmed by 7 bases and V by 3 bases; bases with no gene match: 11. Germline V lookup: CDR1 LGHDT, CDR2 YNNKEL (reference sequence). The CDR3 loop spans 16 amino acids.

The V and J genes are TRBV10-1 and TRBJ1-3, with a tentative D call TRBD1 (6 bases). The V gene's germline CDR1 is WNHNN and CDR2 SYGVQD (reference sequence). The ends were cut back, 6 bases at V and 4 bases at J, with 10 bases in the middle. This CDR3 contains 13 residues. For the CDR3, the DNA is TGCGCCAGCAGCAGGGACATCGGAAACACCATATATTTT. It yields the protein CASSRDIGNTIYF.

The DNA for the CDR3 is TGTGCCAGCTCACCAGGAGCGGGCGTAAGCTCCTACAATGAGCAGTTCTTC. Its translation: CASSPGAGVSSYNEQFF. This chain connects TRBV18 to TRBJ2-1; possibly TRBD2 for D (6 bases). The CDR3 is 17 residues long. With 2 bases removed from V and 0 bases from J, the gap between germline ends came to 14 bases. Germline V gene sequence: CDR1 KGHSH, CDR2 LQKENI.